The present entry profiles one T cell receptor (beta chain) with its context. Based on its abundance in the sample, this clonotype is medium-sized (0.01 to 0.1%). Its antigen has not been determined. Base qualities are not recorded, but no much larger clone differs from it by a single base. This sample is part of a study of CD8 T cells in ankylosing spondylitis (dated by TCRdb to between 2016 and 2019). Concerning the study at large: T cell receptor beta repertoires were profiled in healthy donors and ankylosing spondylitis patients so that disease-linked TCR variants could be found. Samples of peripheral blood were taken, and for ankylosing spondylitis patients, synovial fluid was collected as well. The whole study cohort included over a hundred healthy donors and 25 or so ankylosing spondylitis patients.

Synovial fluid samples and blood samples obtained from the same ankylosing spondylitis patients were matched. Beyond this particular receptor, the publication reports: Blood from ankylosing spondylitis patients appeared to be characterized by a TCR beta motif composed of roughly eight highly homologous amino acid variants. In peripheral blood, the disease-linked clones were found at relatively low frequencies and had a CD8+ phenotype. Some of the motif variants had been reported before in the synovial fluid and blood of reactive arthritis patients, a finding that suggests common disease-initiation mechanisms. Significant enrichment of the disease-linked clones was reported in matched synovial fluid samples from ankylosing spondylitis patients.

V loses 3 bases of germline sequence and J loses 2 bases, and the interval between the two ends is 7 bases. The cysteine opens and the phenylalanine closes a CDR3 of 13 amino acids. The read is trimmed to its CDR3 DNA, 39 bases read in frame from base 1. The germline V gene yields LGHNA for CDR1 and YNFKEQ for CDR2. Sequencing was performed on an Illumina HiSeq 2500. TCR beta libraries were prepared by quantitative 5'-RACE with molecular barcodes. Per the source publication's procedure: To identify disease-linked TCR variants, a new computational method was used, one built on a probabilistic model of VDJ rearrangement. TCRdb reprocessing: public reads trimmed at Q25 with fastp, clones called with MiXCR, in-frame beta chains kept. Duplicate CDR3 protein sequences are folded into a single record with the most common DNA and genes. For this entry, the V and J calls and clone size follow TCRdb and not the study's own pipeline. Present in this sample are some 39,000 distinct CDR3 sequences, 13% of which were seen just once. Of the sample, approximately 31% falls within the top ten clones.

Sequencing input: synovial fluid, either unsorted or a sorted T cell fraction (not recorded which). The chain was built from TRBV4-2 and TRBJ1-1; no confident D gene assignment can be made. The TCR originated in a male donor with ankylosing spondylitis. This receptor carries the CDR3 CASSHADNTEAFF. The base sequence is TGTGCCAGCAGCCACGCAGACAACACTGAAGCTTTCTTT.